Listed here is a single TCR beta chain. In the authors' workflow: Amplified reference gene primers provided the basis for estimating nucleated cell counts. The protocol was immunoSEQ multiplex PCR, while the TCRdb copy is restricted to in-frame clones and leaves out a portion. The DNA was the basis for D and trimming; V, J and clone size are from that table. The sample consists of about 53,000 clones, 86% of them appearing once. This sample was included in a study of blood T cell repertoires in COVID-19. Study-level background: The United States, Italy and Spain supplied acute and convalescent COVID-19 samples. PBMCs, B-cell-depleted T cells, or T cells provided the cDNA or gDNA that made up the material.

Germline lookup yields CDR1 MNHGY and CDR2 SAAAGT. The CDR3 has 17 amino acids. The V gene lost 5 bases and the J gene lost 0 bases, with 18 bases spanning the gap. Sequencing was performed on peripheral blood. This TCR was sampled from a man at least 80 years old with acute or convalescent COVID-19. This chain links TRBV6-8 with TRBJ2-3, with D maybe TRBD2 (5 bases). CDR3 sequence: CASSTGQERISTDTQYF. As DNA, the CDR3 is TGTGCCAGCAGTACGGGTCAGGAGCGGATTAGCACAGATACGCAGTATTTT.